Below, 18 T cell receptor beta chains from the same sample are listed, as sequenced in a study of T cells in women clearing cervical HPV infection. This table comes from immunoSEQ multiplex PCR, and its TCRdb copy is limited to in-frame clones, with some not included. In total, the table holds approximately 34,000 clones. Specimen: blood buffy coat. These receptors were taken from a woman aged 18 to 75 with a cervical HPV16 infection that either progressed to CIN3+ or cleared (not recorded which).

With regard to this clone: The read falls 3 residues short of the CDR3 end, and the missing part is taken from the germline J gene. The chain employs TRBV18 and TRBJ2-7; D is perhaps TRBD1 (6 bases). The V end was cut by 4 bases, the J end by 2 bases, with 12 bases between. Germline V gives CDR1 KGHSH, CDR2 LQKENI. The CDR3 runs 14 residues. The sequenced part of the CDR3 DNA is TGTGCCAGCTCACTGCGACAGGCACCCTACGAG. Translated, it gives CASSLRQAPYE. The whole CDR3 sequence reads CASSLRQAPYEQYF. Drawing the rest from reference TRBV18 and TRBJ2-7, the complete variable domain is NAGVMQNPRHLVRRRGQEARLRCSPMKGHSHVYWYRQLPEEGLKFMVYLQKENIIDESGMPKERFSAEFPKEGPSILRIQQVVRGDSAAYFCASSLRQAPYEQYFGPGTRLTVT.

Worth noting for this clone: The sequenced fragment ends 3 residues before the CDR3 boundary, so the rest is inferred from the germline J gene. V usage is TRBV18 and J usage is TRBJ1-4, with D perhaps TRBD1 (5 bases). Looked up from germline, CDR1 is KGHSH and CDR2 is LQKENI. The CDR3 runs 14 residues. Deletions cut 6 bases from V and 8 bases from J, with 16 bases between. Incomplete CDR3 DNA: TGTGCCAGCTCTACCGCCTTAGGGGAGGAAAAA. It yields the protein CASSTALGEEK. The full CDR3 sequence reads CASSTALGEEKLFF.

As regards this clone: The read finishes 3 residues shy of the CDR3 end, and the germline J gene is used to complete it. This chain uses TRBV20-1 with TRBJ2-5; 10 nucleotides agree with TRBD2. This CDR3 is built from 18 residues. The germline V gene encodes CDR1 DFQATT and CDR2 SNEGSKA (reference sequence). J lost 4 bases, V lost 0 bases, and 14 bases had no gene match. CDR3 DNA, as far as it was read: TGCAGTGCTAGAGATTCCCAGCGGGGGGGCATTGGGGGAGAGACC. Its translation is CSARDSQRGGIGGET. In full, the CDR3 reads CSARDSQRGGIGGETQYF.

Notes on this clone: The read terminates 3 residues ahead of where the CDR3 ends, so the germline J gene completes it. This chain uses TRBV6-1 with TRBJ2-2; TRBD2 agrees at 7 bases. Per the germline V gene, CDR1 is MNHNS and CDR2 is SASEGT. The CDR3 runs 14 residues. V dropped 3 bases and J dropped 5; count of bases not matched to a gene: 3. The CDR3: CASSDWGGTGELFF. Incomplete CDR3 DNA: TGTGCCAGCAGTGATTGGGGGGGAACCGGGGAG.

Worth noting for this clone: The CDR3 goes on 3 residues after the read ends, and that part is filled in from the germline J gene. This chain uses TRBV6-4 with TRBJ2-3; TRBD2 agrees at 11 bases. The CDR3 has 15 residues. CDR1 is MRHNA and CDR2 is SNTAGT in the germline V gene. V shed 4 bases and J 6 bases; nucleotides not matched to a gene: 6. The CDR3 spells CASSATSGSFDTQYF. The DNA read from the CDR3 is TGTGCCAGCAGTGCTACTAGCGGGAGCTTCGATACG.

A remark on this clone: The CDR3 extends 3 residues past the end of the read, so its final part is completed from the germline J gene. J is TRBJ2-5 and V is TRBV14; 7 bases align to TRBD1. With V trimmed by 4 bases and J by 4 bases, 9 bases remained unmatched. This CDR3 contains 15 residues. The V gene's germline CDR1 is SGHDN and CDR2 FVKESK. Partial CDR3 DNA: TGTGCCAGCAGCCTGTTGCGAGGGGGCAGAGAGACC. Protein sequence: CASSLLRGGRET. The full CDR3 sequence reads CASSLLRGGRETQYF.

Notes on this clone: Read sequence stops 3 residues before the CDR3 end, and the germline J gene provides the missing end. The chain combines TRBV5-1 with TRBJ1-2; D may be TRBD1 (6 bases). The CDR3 extends over 13 amino acids. CDR1 and CDR2 from the germline V gene are SGHRS and YFSETQ. CDR3 sequence: CASSHGQRETYTF. CDR3 DNA, as far as it was read: TGCGCCAGCAGTCACGGACAGCGAGAGACC.

The sequenced part of the CDR3 DNA is TGTGCCAGCAGGGAGGACAGCGTAGAGACG. Protein product: CASREDSVET. From start to end, the CDR3 is CASREDSVETQYF. The J gene is TRBJ2-3, the V gene TRBV2, with D possibly TRBD1 on 6 matching bases. Read coverage stops 3 residues before the CDR3 terminus; the germline J gene supplies the remainder. The germline gives CDR1 SNHLY, CDR2 FYNNEI. This CDR3 is 13 amino acids long.

In regard to this clone: Coverage ceases 3 residues before the CDR3 finishes, and the germline J gene fills in the end. This chain connects TRBV11-2 to TRBJ2-5; no definite D call. This CDR3 has 15 amino acids. Trimming stripped 5 bases from V and 2 bases from J, with 15 bases between. Germline V gives CDR1 SGHAT, CDR2 FQNNGV. The CDR3 region is CASSPGWSPQETQYF. Incomplete CDR3 DNA: TGTGCCAGCAGCCCAGGCTGGTCCCCGCAAGAGACC.

As to this clone: The CDR3 goes on 3 residues after the read ends, and that part is filled in from the germline J gene. V is TRBV19 and J is TRBJ1-5; D is undetermined. CDR1 LNHDA and CDR2 SQIVND come from the germline V gene (reference sequence). The CDR3 runs 12 residues. V was trimmed by 2 bases and J by 6 bases, leaving 5 bases between them. CDR3 DNA, as far as it was read: TGTGCCAGTAGTATATGGGCTCAGCCC. Its translation is CASSIWAQP. The whole CDR3 protein reads CASSIWAQPQHF.

Note on this clone: The DNA ends 3 residues before the CDR3 does, and the rest of the CDR3 is filled in from the germline J gene. The rearrangement uses TRBV13 and TRBJ2-2, with a tentative D call TRBD1 (6 bases). Trimming cost V 0 bases and J 1 base, with 6 bases left between them. Germline V lookup: CDR1 PRHDT, CDR2 FYEKMQ (reference sequence). CDR3 length: 15 amino acids. Partial CDR3 DNA: TGTGCCAGCAGCTTAGGCAGGGGGAACACCGGGGAG. Translated: CASSLGRGNTGE. The full CDR3 sequence reads CASSLGRGNTGELFF.

On this clone itself: From the germline J gene comes the end of the CDR3, since the read stops 3 residues before it. V and J are TRBV5-1 and TRBJ2-2; D gene uncertain. V was shortened by 4 bases and J by 4 bases, with 8 bases between the two germline ends. CDR3 size: 13 residues. Per germline, CDR1 SGHRS and CDR2 YFSETQ. CDR3 amino acids: CASSSDRTGELFF. The part of the CDR3 DNA that was read is TGCGCCAGCAGCAGCGATCGCACCGGGGAG.

Comments on this clone: The CDR3 end falls 3 residues outside the read, so it is completed with the germline J gene. The chain joins TRBV7-2 to TRBJ2-1; unclear D gene. The CDR3 spans 12 residues. V was shortened by 4 bases and J by 6 bases, with 7 bases between the two germline ends. Germline CDR1 is SGHTA and CDR2 is FQGNSA. This chain's CDR3 is CASSSPFNEQFF. The sequenced part of the CDR3 DNA is TGTGCCAGCAGCTCCCCGTTCAATGAG.

On this clone itself: The read gets to within 3 residues of the CDR3 end, and the germline J gene fills in the rest. J is TRBJ2-3 and V is TRBV19; possible D gene TRBD1, 6 bases. Looked up from germline, CDR1 is LNHDA and CDR2 is SQIVND (reference sequence). This CDR3 is built from 16 residues. The CDR3: CASRRTALSFNQPQYF. The sequenced part of the CDR3 DNA is TGTGCCAGTAGGCGGACAGCACTCTCCTTTAATCAGCCG.

As to this clone: With the read ending 3 residues before the CDR3 end, the germline J gene is used to fill in that end. The J gene is TRBJ2-3, the V gene TRBV20-1; 7 bases are a match to TRBD2. Unmatched junction bases numbered 8, after V lost 0 bases and J lost 2 bases. From germline, CDR1 is DFQATT and CDR2 SNEGSKA (reference sequence). CDR3 size: 16 residues. This CDR3 reads CSAREIASGTTDTQYF. The covered CDR3 bases are TGCAGTGCTAGAGAGATCGCTAGCGGAACCACAGATACG.

A word on this clone: Read data end 3 residues before the CDR3 end; the end is taken from the germline J gene. The chain uses TRBV5-1 and TRBJ1-6, with 7 bases aligning to TRBD1. There are 14 residues in the CDR3. V trimming: 4 bases; J trimming: 7 bases; junction bases outside the gene matches: 5. Germline V gene data show CDR1 as SGHRS and CDR2 as YFSETQ. Incomplete CDR3 DNA: TGCGCCAGCAGCCCGACAGGGATGAATTCACCC. Its translation: CASSPTGMNSP. The entire CDR3 reads CASSPTGMNSPLHF.

Turning to this clone: The read is 3 residues too short to cover the CDR3 end, so that end is filled in from the germline J gene. The J gene is TRBJ2-2, the V gene TRBV18; 11 bases match TRBD2. Germline V lookup: CDR1 KGHSH, CDR2 LQKENI. There are 15 residues in the CDR3. With 5 bases clipped from V and 1 base from J, the junction kept 0 bases outside the gene matches. CDR3 loop: CASSGLAGNTGELFF. The sequenced part of the CDR3 DNA is TGTGCCAGCTCAGGACTAGCGGGGAACACCGGGGAG. Variable domain in full (rest from reference TRBV18 and TRBJ2-2): NAGVMQNPRHLVRRRGQEARLRCSPMKGHSHVYWYRQLPEEGLKFMVYLQKENIIDESGMPKERFSAEFPKEGPSILRIQQVVRGDSAAYFCASSGLAGNTGELFFGEGSRLTVL.

About this clone itself: Read sequence stops 3 residues before the CDR3 end, and the germline J gene provides the missing end. The chain employs TRBV19 and TRBJ2-7, with 14 positions matching TRBD2. The CDR3 has 18 residues. In germline, CDR1 is LNHDA, CDR2 SQIVND (reference sequence). The J segment lost 0 bases and the V segment lost 3 bases, leaving 7 bases of the junction unmatched. CDR3 amino acids: CASSIGTSGGYSSYEQYF. The part of the CDR3 DNA that was read is TGTGCCAGTAGTATCGGGACTAGCGGGGGTTACAGCTCCTACGAG.